The source of this T cell receptor (beta chain) is a study of T cell responses to AZD1222 COVID-19 vaccine. Trimming took off 1 base at V and 4 bases at J, with 12 bases between the two ends. The CDR3 totals 15 residues. Per germline, CDR1 LGHDT and CDR2 YNNKEL (reference sequence). Turning to this clone: Its antigen is currently unknown.

Study-level results: The sample set comprised mostly white British donors with more females, and clonal diversity was possibly underestimated. Regions left unmutated in variants are reportedly the target of nearly half of spike-specific TCRs.

TCRdb's table, derived via immunoSEQ multiplex PCR, lists solely in-frame clones and lacks some. The sample lists 150,000 to 200,000 clones, about 89% occurring once. The clonotype was recovered from an adult in good health. The chain combines TRBV3-1 (or the pseudogene TRBV3-2) with TRBJ2-3, with D perhaps matching TRBD2 (5 bases). The specimen comprised peripheral blood, sampled on day 0 of MenACWY control vaccination. The CDR3 spells CASSQGVASPDTQYF. In DNA form, the CDR3 reads TGTGCCAGCAGCCAAGGGGTAGCGTCCCCAGATACGCAGTATTTT.